The 23 T cell receptor beta chains below all came from one sample that was sequenced in a study of beta chain features in type 1 diabetes. Study-wide findings and caveats: TCRB CDR3s from Type 1 diabetes patients were moderately but significantly shorter in all four CD4+ subsets.

Investigators reverse transcribed all isolated RNA, so they sequenced expressed TCRB transcripts. Produced via immunoSEQ multiplex PCR; TCRdb's table is partial and in-frame only. The sample shows around 360,000 clones, 10% to 15% of them seen only once. Antigen specificity for these receptors is unknown. The specimen sequenced was naive CD4+ T cells from blood. These receptors were collected from a woman aged 18-30 years with type 1 diabetes.

The chain carries TRBV18 and TRBJ1-5; D possibly corresponds to TRBD1 (5 bases). Trimming took 3 bases from V and 4 from J, leaving 7 bases between them. Per germline, CDR1 KGHSH and CDR2 LQKENI. The CDR3 contains 13 residues. CDR3 amino acids: CASSPDSNQPQHF. DNA of the CDR3: TGTGCCAGCTCACCCGACAGTAATCAGCCCCAGCATTTT.

This clone was observed a few times. This sequence joins TRBV11-3 and TRBJ2-4, with D possibly matching TRBD2 (5 bases). CDR3 size: 13 residues. The V and J ends lost 7 bases and 3 bases respectively, with 10 bases between them. Looked up from germline, CDR1 is SGHNT and CDR2 is YENEEA. The CDR3 coding sequence is TGTGCCAGCACCGCCGGGGACAAAAACATTCAGTACTTC. The encoded protein is CASTAGDKNIQYF.

This chain uses TRBV5-8 with TRBJ1-6, with 7 bases identical to TRBD1. This CDR3 is 15 amino acids long. Germline CDR1 and CDR2: SGHTS and YDEGEE. Unmatched junction bases numbered 12, after V lost 5 bases and J lost 10 bases. The CDR3 spells CASSAETGVQSPLHF. The CDR3 nucleotides are TGTGCCAGCAGTGCCGAAACAGGGGTTCAATCACCCCTCCACTTT. Combining the CDR3 with reference TRBV5-8 and TRBJ1-6 gives the whole variable domain EAGVTQSPTHLIKTRGQQATLRCSPISGHTSVYWYQQALGLGLQFLLWYDEGEERNRGNFPPRFSGRQFPNYSSELNVNALELEDSALYLCASSAETGVQSPLHFGNGTRLTVT.

The rearrangement links TRBV14 to TRBJ2-1; D remains ambiguous. V lost 2 bases, J lost 3 bases, and 5 bases lay in between. The CDR3 length is 13 residues. Germline V gene data show CDR1 as SGHDN and CDR2 as FVKESK. The CDR3 protein is CASSQRYYNEQFF. The DNA of the CDR3 is TGTGCCAGCAGCCAACGGTACTACAATGAGCAGTTCTTC.

This chain connects TRBV28 to TRBJ2-3; D not certain. The length of the CDR3 is 12 residues. Trimming took 6 bases from V and 7 from J, leaving 11 bases between them. Germline loops: CDR1 MDHEN, CDR2 SYDVKM. The CDR3 nucleotides are TGTGCCAGCAGAGCTCCCGCCAATACGCAGTATTTT. Amino acid sequence: CASRAPANTQYF.

The J gene is TRBJ2-1, the V gene TRBV4-1; D might be TRBD2 (6 bases). Looked up from germline, CDR1 is MGHRA and CDR2 is YSYEKL. The V end was cut by 0 bases, the J end by 7 bases, with 10 bases between. This CDR3 contains 14 residues. This CDR3 reads CASSQEGLPNEQFF. The CDR3 nucleotides read TGCGCCAGCAGCCAAGAGGGACTCCCAAATGAGCAGTTCTTC.

The V call is TRBV11-2, the J call TRBJ2-7; TRBD1 is a possible D gene (6 bases). Germline-derived CDR1 and CDR2 are SGHAT and FQNNGV. The length of the CDR3 is 14 residues. Trimming left V 6 bases short and J 7 bases short, with 19 bases between. The CDR3 coding sequence is TGTGCCAGCAGGCTACAGGGACCCGGTAGGGAGCAGTACTTC. Its protein product is CASRLQGPGREQYF. Full variable domain (missing parts from reference TRBV11-2 and TRBJ2-7): EAGVAQSPRYKIIEKRQSVAFWCNPISGHATLYWYQQILGQGPKLLIQFQNNGVVDDSQLPKDRFSAERLKGVDSTLKIQPAKLEDSAVYLCASRLQGPGREQYFGPGTRLTVT.

The J gene is TRBJ1-2, the V gene TRBV30, with 7 bases matching TRBD1. Losses at the gene ends were 4 bases for V and 3 bases for J; bases not matched to a gene: 14. The CDR3 has 16 amino acids. The germline V gene encodes CDR1 GTSNPN and CDR2 SVGIG (reference sequence). The CDR3 coding sequence is TGTGCCTGGATCCGACAGGGAATGGGGGATGACTATGGCTACACCTTC. This gives the protein CAWIRQGMGDDYGYTF.

The sample holds a few counts of this clone. V and J are TRBV7-2 and TRBJ2-5, with 9 bases matching TRBD1. Germline V gene lookup returns CDR1 SGHTA and CDR2 FQGNSA. The V and J ends lost 6 bases and 1 base, in that order; junction bases with no gene match: 6. The CDR3 covers 15 residues. The CDR3 loop reads CASRPRTGVQETQYF. CDR3 bases: TGTGCCAGCAGACCAAGGACAGGGGTCCAAGAGACCCAGTACTTC.

In this sample, this clone turned up a few times. The chain employs TRBV27 and TRBJ2-4, with 7 bases aligning to TRBD1. Germline V gene data show CDR1 as MNHEY and CDR2 as SMNVEV (reference sequence). The trim removed 3 bases at V and 8 bases at J, leaving 4 bases unmatched. The CDR3 is 13 residues long. CDR3 sequence: CASSFRQGDIQYF. CDR3 DNA sequence: TGTGCCAGCAGTTTTCGACAGGGAGACATTCAGTACTTC.

This clone was observed a few times. The chain couples TRBV7-2 to TRBJ2-7, with 8 bases aligning to TRBD1. There are 17 residues in the CDR3. The germline V gene encodes CDR1 SGHTA and CDR2 FQGNSA. After removal of 5 bases from V and 2 bases from J, the junction contained 14 bases not matched to a gene. The CDR3 region is CASSPPFKTGAAYEQYF. The CDR3 bases are TGTGCCAGCAGCCCCCCGTTTAAGACAGGGGCGGCCTACGAGCAGTACTTC.

The gene calls are TRBV9 and TRBJ2-5, with a possible D match to TRBD2 (7 bases). This CDR3 is 16 amino acids long. Trimming left V 4 bases short and J 2 bases short, with 18 bases between. The V gene's germline CDR1 is SGDLS and CDR2 YYNGEE. The CDR3 sequence is CASSPAPGGSQETQYF. CDR3 DNA: TGTGCCAGCAGCCCCGCCCCGGGGGGCTCACAAGAGACCCAGTACTTC.

CDR3 amino acids: CASSQDESGDEGYTF. In DNA form, the CDR3 reads TGCGCCAGCAGCCAAGACGAGTCAGGGGATGAGGGCTACACCTTC. The rearrangement joins TRBV4-3 to TRBJ1-2; TRBD1 might be the D (6 bases). The length of the CDR3 is 15 residues. Trimming left V 0 bases short and J 8 bases short, with 16 bases between. Germline CDR1 is LGHNA and CDR2 is YSLEER.

In its sample, this clone was seen a few times. This chain connects TRBV7-9 to TRBJ2-7; D remains ambiguous. Per germline, CDR1 SEHNR and CDR2 FQNEAQ (reference sequence). V was pared by 2 bases and J by 6 bases, with 5 bases between. The CDR3 runs to 11 residues. DNA of the CDR3: TGTGCCAGCAGCTTACAGGTCGAGCAGTACTTC. Residues: CASSLQVEQYF. Full variable domain (missing parts from reference TRBV7-9 and TRBJ2-7): DTGVSQNPRHKITKRGQNVTFRCDPISEHNRLYWYRQTLGQGPEFLTYFQNEAQLEKSRLLSDRFSAERPKGSFSTLEIQRTEQGDSAMYLCASSLQVEQYFGPGTRLTVT.

This clone was detected only a few times. The rearrangement links TRBV27 to TRBJ2-7, with 9 bases fitting TRBD1. The CDR3 consists of 13 residues. Trimming at V came to 2 bases and at J to 6 bases, leaving 2 bases not matched to a gene. Germline assignment: CDR1 MNHEY and CDR2 SMNVEV (reference sequence). CDR3 bases: TGTGCCAGCAGTTTACCGGACAGGGGCGAGCAGTACTTC. It encodes CASSLPDRGEQYF.

This clone turned up a few times. The rearrangement uses TRBV5-1 and TRBJ1-2; D possibly corresponds to TRBD1 (6 bases). This CDR3 spans 12 amino acids. Germline V gene lookup returns CDR1 SGHRS and CDR2 YFSETQ. V lost 8 bases, J lost 2 bases, and 10 bases lay in between. For the CDR3, the DNA is TGCGCCAGTCTTACAGGGAACTATGGCTACACCTTC. It encodes CASLTGNYGYTF.

This clone was seen a handful of times. The chain employs TRBV4-2 and TRBJ2-7; 14 nucleotides match TRBD2. With V trimmed by 4 bases and J by 3 bases, 14 bases remained unmatched. Per the germline V gene, CDR1 is LGHNA and CDR2 is YNFKEQ. The CDR3 has 19 residues. The DNA of the CDR3 is TGTGCCAGCAGCCGAGCGACCGGGACTAGCGGGAGAAAAGGCTACGAGCAGTACTTC. Protein: CASSRATGTSGRKGYEQYF.

The J gene is TRBJ2-5, the V gene TRBV18; 8 bases map to TRBD2. In germline, CDR1 is KGHSH, CDR2 LQKENI. The length of the CDR3 is 17 residues. V trimming: 1 base; J trimming: 2 bases; junction bases outside the gene matches: 9. In nucleotides, the CDR3 is TGTGCCAGCTCACCACGGAGCGGGGGCGCCCCTCAAGAGACCCAGTACTTC. Translated, it gives CASSPRSGGAPQETQYF. The variable domain in full, with the rest retrieved from reference TRBV18 and TRBJ2-5, is NAGVMQNPRHLVRRRGQEARLRCSPMKGHSHVYWYRQLPEEGLKFMVYLQKENIIDESGMPKERFSAEFPKEGPSILRIQQVVRGDSAAYFCASSPRSGGAPQETQYFGPGTRLLVL.

This clone was detected only a few times. The V gene is TRBV6-6, the J gene TRBJ2-4; tentatively, D is TRBD2 (6 bases). CDR1 and CDR2 from the germline V gene are MNHNY and SVGAGI (reference sequence). Trimming shortened V by 6 bases and J by 6 bases, and 9 bases separated the two germline ends. CDR3 size: 12 residues. CDR3 loop: CASREGVNIQYF. CDR3 nucleotides: TGTGCCAGCAGGGAGGGCGTAAACATTCAGTACTTC.

A few counts support this clone. The junction and the germline gene differ at one end; a read error may be behind it. V gene TRBV4-1 combines with J gene TRBJ1-2; tentative D call: TRBD1 (5 bases). Per germline, CDR1 MGHRA and CDR2 YSYEKL. The CDR3 sequence is 12 residues long. CDR3 region: CASSQTLGPGLF. In DNA form, the CDR3 reads TGCGCCAGCAGCCAAACTTTAGGCCCAGGGCTCTTC.

This chain uses TRBV19 with TRBJ2-7; D not certain. V gave up 11 bases and J gave up 7 bases, with 21 bases separating them. Germline CDR1 and CDR2: LNHDA and SQIVND (reference sequence). The CDR3 totals 13 residues. The CDR3 DNA reads TGTGCCTCAAGCCAGGCTCCCCGAAGGGAGCAGTACTTC. Its protein product is CASSQAPRREQYF.

This rearrangement joins TRBV30 to TRBJ2-1; no clear D. Between the trimmed V and J ends, which lost 0 bases and 3 bases, there was a span of 12 bases. This CDR3 region has 15 residues. CDR1 is GTSNPN, CDR2 SVGIG, per germline (reference sequence). This chain's CDR3 is CAWSVGLGSYNEQFF. The CDR3 DNA is TGTGCCTGGAGTGTTGGTCTAGGAAGCTACAATGAGCAGTTCTTC.

The J gene is TRBJ2-7, the V gene TRBV25-1; 13 bases match TRBD2. Per germline, CDR1 MGHDK and CDR2 SYGVNS. The junction had 2 bases not matched to a gene; V was cut back by 8 bases and J by 4 bases. The CDR3 is 13 residues long. CDR3 amino acids: CASGLAGAYEQYF. CDR3 sequence (DNA): TGTGCCAGCGGACTAGCGGGAGCGTACGAGCAGTACTTC.